Listed here is a single T cell receptor beta chain. Its specificity is unknown. This record belongs to a study of cytomegalovirus exposure and HLA in healthy donors. Study results and caveats: Listed as cytomegalovirus-associated were around 160 TCR beta chains.

While the first cohort had 650 to 850 subjects, the donors belonged to the separate validation cohort of roughly 120 subjects. Germline V gene data show CDR1 as SGHRS and CDR2 as YFSETQ. The V end was cut by 0 bases, the J end by 4 bases, with 13 bases between. This CDR3 is 16 amino acids long. Clones were read by immunoSEQ multiplex PCR, and TCRdb kept only the in-frame ones, dropping some. The top ten hold 0.83% of the sample, which has about 360,000 clones, roughly 88% seen once. The source material was PBMCs. This chain uses TRBV5-1 with TRBJ2-2; D perhaps matches TRBD1 (7 bases). The sequence was obtained from a woman aged 18-29 years in good health and CMV-seronegative. Here the CDR3 reads CASSLATGRITGELFF. CDR3 sequence (DNA): TGCGCCAGCAGCTTGGCGACAGGGAGGATCACCGGGGAGCTGTTTTTT.